The 31 T cell receptor beta chains below all came from one sample that was sequenced in a study of cytomegalovirus exposure and HLA in healthy donors. Generated by immunoSEQ multiplex PCR, the TCRdb table keeps only in-frame clones and is missing some. The profile shows some 100,000 clones, more than 70% of them singletons. The sample comprised PBMCs. These receptors all stem from a woman aged 18 to 35 in good health and CMV-seronegative.

The table lists this clone with a count of one. The chain recombines TRBV9 with TRBJ2-1; 7 bases match TRBD1. This CDR3 comprises 16 residues. Germline V gene data show CDR1 as SGDLS and CDR2 as YYNGEE. With V trimmed by 3 bases and J by 6 bases, 12 bases remained unmatched. The CDR3 nucleotides read TGTGCCAGCAGCGGAAACAGGGGATCGCCTGGCAATGAGCAGTTCTTC. It codes for CASSGNRGSPGNEQFF.

A few counts support this clone. The J gene is TRBJ1-1, the V gene TRBV7-6; possible D gene TRBD1, 6 bases. This CDR3 has 15 amino acids. V lost 6 bases and J lost 5, with 19 bases in between. Germline V gene sequence: CDR1 SGHVS, CDR2 FNYEAQ. CDR3: CASSSGSGGQTEAFF. CDR3 coding DNA: TGTGCCAGCAGTTCCGGCTCGGGGGGCCAAACTGAAGCTTTCTTT. Full variable domain (remainder filled in from reference TRBV7-6 and TRBJ1-1): GAGVSQSPRYKVTKRGQDVALRCDPISGHVSLYWYRQALGQGPEFLTYFNYEAQQDKSGLPNDRFSAERPEGSISTLTIQRTEQRDSAMYRCASSSGSGGQTEAFFGQGTRLTVV.

The chain couples TRBV6-5 to TRBJ2-5; 7 positions match TRBD2. With V trimmed by 0 bases and J by 2 bases, 6 bases remained unmatched. The CDR3 has 16 residues. CDR1 and CDR2 from the germline V gene are MNHEY and SVGAGI. The CDR3 region has the DNA TGTGCCAGCAGTTACTCCACGGTGGGGGGGCAAGAGACCCAGTACTTC. As protein: CASSYSTVGGQETQYF.

The CDR3 sequence: CASSSQGNSNQPQHF. CDR3 DNA: TGTGCCAGCAGCTCACAGGGGAATAGCAATCAGCCCCAGCATTTT. This chain uses TRBV7-9 with TRBJ1-5, with 7 bases fitting TRBD1. Looked up from germline, CDR1 is SEHNR and CDR2 is FQNEAQ (reference sequence). CDR3 size: 15 residues. V lost 4 bases and J lost 0; bases outside the gene matches: 3.

The rearrangement joins TRBV7-9 to TRBJ1-1, with 7 bases lining up with TRBD1. The CDR3 sequence is 12 residues long. The ends lost 7 bases at V and 4 bases at J; junction bases unmatched: 3. Germline V gene lookup returns CDR1 SEHNR and CDR2 FQNEAQ (reference sequence). CDR3 DNA sequence: TGTGCCAGCAACACAGGGGTCACTGAAGCTTTCTTT. This translates into CASNTGVTEAFF.

The chain uses TRBV7-9 and TRBJ1-5, with D perhaps TRBD1 (6 bases). From germline, CDR1 is SEHNR and CDR2 FQNEAQ (reference sequence). This CDR3 region has 14 residues. V was cut by 5 bases and J by 4 bases, with 12 bases left in between. The DNA of the CDR3 is TGTGCCAGCAGCCCCGGGACACCGAATCAGCCCCAGCATTTT. It encodes CASSPGTPNQPQHF.

Details on this clone: Compared with germline, one end of the junction differs, possibly owing to a read error. The CDR3 protein is CASSLPPGLADF. The CDR3, as DNA: TGTGCCAGCAGTTTACCCCCGGGACTAGCAGACTTC. This chain joins TRBV28 and TRBJ2-7; 9 bases map to TRBD2. CDR1 MDHEN and CDR2 SYDVKM come from the germline V gene. The CDR3 consists of 12 residues.

The V gene is TRBV7-2, the J gene TRBJ1-2; TRBD1 is a possible D gene (5 bases). CDR1 is SGHTA, CDR2 FQGNSA, per germline. CDR3 length: 14 residues. V lost 5 bases to trimming and J lost 2 bases, with 12 bases between them. CDR3 nucleotide sequence: TGTGCCAGCAGCCGGGGGGGGGTAAACTATGGCTACACCTTC. Residues: CASSRGGVNYGYTF.

The chain links TRBV29-1 to TRBJ2-5, with a weak D call TRBD2 (5 bases). Germline CDR1 SQVTM, CDR2 ANQGSEA. This CDR3 is built from 11 residues. The V end was cut by 7 bases, the J end by 2 bases, with 8 bases between. CDR3 in amino acids: CSARGQETQYF. The DNA for the CDR3 is TGCAGCGCCCGAGGGCAAGAGACCCAGTACTTC.

The rearrangement links TRBV11-2 to TRBJ2-7, with TRBD1 matching over 8 bases. V trimming: 5 bases; J trimming: 4 bases; junction bases outside the gene matches: 7. The CDR3 consists of 14 residues. CDR1 and CDR2 (germline): SGHAT, FQNNGV. The CDR3, as DNA: TGTGCCAGCAGCGCTAGACAGGGGAGTTACGAGCAGTACTTC. Its translation: CASSARQGSYEQYF.

CDR3 loop: CASSPSLAETQYF. CDR3 nucleotide sequence: TGCGCCAGCAGCCCAAGTCTGGCAGAGACCCAGTACTTC. The chain links TRBV5-1 to TRBJ2-5; D gene ambiguous. Trimming cost V 4 bases and J 4 bases, with 11 bases left between them. Germline CDR1 and CDR2: SGHRS and YFSETQ. There are 13 residues in the CDR3.

CDR3 region: CASSPLGQGPYNEQFF. CDR3 DNA sequence: TGTGCCAGCAGTCCCCTCGGACAGGGCCCCTACAATGAGCAGTTCTTC. The chain has TRBV2 and TRBJ2-1; 8 nucleotides match TRBD1. This CDR3 comprises 16 residues. J lost 2 bases, V lost 5 bases, and 8 bases had no gene match. Germline CDR1 and CDR2: SNHLY and FYNNEI.

The rearrangement links TRBV7-2 to TRBJ1-2, with D possibly matching TRBD1 (6 bases). The CDR3 is 13 residues long. Per germline, CDR1 SGHTA and CDR2 FQGNSA. Trimming removed 1 base at V and 4 bases at J, with 7 bases between. In DNA form, the CDR3 reads TGTGCCAGCAGCTTAGTAGGGGGCTATGGCTACACCTTC. Translating gives CASSLVGGYGYTF.

This chain uses TRBV10-3 with TRBJ2-7; 9 bases line up with TRBD1. The CDR3 is made up of 14 amino acids. The germline CDR1 and CDR2 sequences are ENHRY and SYGVKD. V gave up 10 bases and J gave up 2 bases; unmatched junction bases: 9. The CDR3, as DNA: TGTGCCACCCGACCGGGACAGGGCACCTACGAGCAGTACTTC. Translation: CATRPGQGTYEQYF.

V usage is TRBV2 and J usage is TRBJ2-3, with 8 bases aligning to TRBD2. V was pared by 8 bases and J by 3 bases, with 7 bases of the junction left unmatched. The CDR3 has 14 residues. Germline V gene sequence: CDR1 SNHLY, CDR2 FYNNEI. The CDR3 nucleotides are TGTGCCAGCTGTCGAGCGGGAGCTACAGATACGCAGTATTTT. This gives the protein CASCRAGATDTQYF. Drawing the rest from reference TRBV2 and TRBJ2-3, the complete variable domain is EPEVTQTPSHQVTQMGQEVILRCVPISNHLYFYWYRQILGQKVEFLVSFYNNEISEKSEIFDDQFSVERPDGSNFTLKIRSTKLEDSAMYFCASCRAGATDTQYFGPGTRLTVL.

This sequence joins TRBV29-1 and TRBJ2-5; TRBD1 agrees at 7 bases. From germline, CDR1 is SQVTM and CDR2 ANQGSEA. The CDR3 has 13 amino acids. V dropped 4 bases and J dropped 5; count of bases not matched to a gene: 7. The CDR3 region has the DNA TGCAGCGTTGCTGGACAGGCGCCGGAGACCCAGTACTTC. Protein: CSVAGQAPETQYF.

The rearrangement joins TRBV30 to TRBJ1-4; D possibly corresponds to TRBD1 (5 bases). The V gene's germline CDR1 is GTSNPN and CDR2 SVGIG (reference sequence). This CDR3 is 14 amino acids long. Deletions cut 4 bases from V and 5 bases from J, with 14 bases between. This CDR3 is CAWTKGILNEKLFF. CDR3 DNA sequence: TGTGCCTGGACGAAGGGGATTTTGAATGAAAAACTGTTTTTT.

The V gene is TRBV5-6, the J gene TRBJ1-2; 10 positions agree with TRBD1. After removal of 4 bases from V and 7 bases from J, the junction contained 7 bases not matched to a gene. The CDR3 runs 14 residues. Germline CDR1 SGHDT, CDR2 YYEEEE. CDR3 loop: CASSLRQGARGYTF. In DNA form, the CDR3 reads TGTGCCAGCAGCCTAAGACAGGGGGCGCGTGGCTACACCTTC. The full variable domain, its missing parts supplied by reference TRBV5-6 and TRBJ1-2, is DAGVTQSPTHLIKTRGQQVTLRCSPKSGHDTVSWYQQALGQGPQFIFQYYEEEERQRGNFPDRFSGHQFPNYSSELNVNALLLGDSALYLCASSLRQGARGYTFGSGTRLTVV.

The V and J genes are TRBV9 and TRBJ2-3; 9 bases agree with TRBD2. The germline V gene encodes CDR1 SGDLS and CDR2 YYNGEE. The CDR3 length is 16 residues. With V trimmed by 0 bases and J by 2 bases, 4 bases remained unmatched. This chain's CDR3 is CASSVGGGVITDTQYF. In nucleotides, the CDR3 is TGTGCCAGCAGCGTAGGCGGGGGGGTGATCACAGATACGCAGTATTTT.

This clone was counted between two and nine times. The V call is TRBV30, the J call TRBJ1-1, with 9 bases lining up with TRBD1. Germline loops: CDR1 GTSNPN, CDR2 SVGIG (reference sequence). This CDR3 is built from 15 residues. V trimming: 3 bases; J trimming: 6 bases; junction bases outside the gene matches: 11. The CDR3 DNA follows: TGTGCCTGGAGGGAACAGGGGGCATACGATCCTGAAGCTTTCTTT. Protein sequence: CAWREQGAYDPEAFF.

The V call is TRBV7-6, the J call TRBJ2-2; unclear D gene. The V end was cut by 5 bases, the J end by 6 bases, with 7 bases between. The CDR3 is 12 residues long. The germline gives CDR1 SGHVS, CDR2 FNYEAQ. The CDR3 loop reads CASSLLAGELFF. CDR3 DNA: TGTGCCAGCAGCCTTCTAGCCGGGGAGCTGTTTTTT. The full variable domain, completed using reference TRBV7-6 and TRBJ2-2, is GAGVSQSPRYKVTKRGQDVALRCDPISGHVSLYWYRQALGQGPEFLTYFNYEAQQDKSGLPNDRFSAERPEGSISTLTIQRTEQRDSAMYRCASSLLAGELFFGEGSRLTVL.

The table lists this clone with a count of one. The chain has TRBV15 and TRBJ2-7, with 7 bases fitting TRBD2. Germline CDR1 and CDR2: LNHNV and YYDKDF (reference sequence). V dropped 4 bases and J dropped 0; count of bases not matched to a gene: 3. This CDR3 spans 14 amino acids. Here the CDR3 DNA reads TGTGCCACCAGCATGCGGGGGAGCTCCTACGAGCAGTACTTC. Translation gives CATSMRGSSYEQYF.

This chain links TRBV19 with TRBJ2-3, with D uncertain. V was cut by 5 bases and J by 0 bases, with 12 bases left in between. Per germline, CDR1 LNHDA and CDR2 SQIVND (reference sequence). CDR3 length: 15 amino acids. CDR3 residues: CASSSTTSSTDTQYF. The CDR3 DNA reads as TGTGCCAGTAGTTCCACTACCTCTAGCACAGATACGCAGTATTTT.

The DNA for the CDR3 is TGTGCCAGCAGCTCCCAGACGGGGGGGGACGTATATGGCTACACCTTC. As protein: CASSSQTGGDVYGYTF. The chain joins TRBV9 to TRBJ1-2, with D perhaps TRBD1 (5 bases). V was trimmed by 4 bases and J by 5 bases, leaving 21 bases between them. The CDR3 covers 16 residues. The germline V gene encodes CDR1 SGDLS and CDR2 YYNGEE.

The chain joins TRBV7-3 to TRBJ2-3; a possible D gene is TRBD2 (5 bases). Germline CDR1 reads SGHTA; CDR2 reads FQGTGA. Trimming took off 4 bases at V and 4 bases at J, with 6 bases between the two ends. The CDR3 totals 12 residues. CDR3 DNA sequence: TGTGCCAGCAGCTCGGGGTCAGATACGCAGTATTTT. Amino acid sequence: CASSSGSDTQYF.

Here the CDR3 reads CASSPAGHGYTF. The DNA for the CDR3 is TGTGCCAGCTCACCGGCAGGGCATGGCTACACCTTC. The J gene is TRBJ1-2, the V gene TRBV18; TRBD1 is a possible D gene (5 bases). This CDR3 is 12 amino acids long. Trimming cost V 3 bases and J 6 bases, with 8 bases left between them. The germline V gene has CDR1 KGHSH and CDR2 LQKENI.

This clone has a single count. The chain couples TRBV5-1 to TRBJ2-1, with 9 bases lining up with TRBD1. This CDR3 is 19 amino acids long. The V gene end was trimmed by 3 bases and the J gene end by 3 bases; junction bases not matched to a gene: 16. CDR1 is SGHRS, CDR2 YFSETQ, per germline. The CDR3 sequence is CASSSRLTGGGHIYNEQFF. CDR3 bases: TGCGCCAGCAGCTCTCGACTGACAGGGGGGGGGCATATCTACAATGAGCAGTTCTTC.

CDR3 bases: TGTGCCAGCAGCTTAGCGCGGCGACAGTCTCGCGGCTACACCTTC. Protein product: CASSLARRQSRGYTF. V is TRBV7-2 and J is TRBJ1-2, with D possibly being TRBD1 (5 bases). The germline V gene encodes CDR1 SGHTA and CDR2 FQGNSA. V dropped 0 bases and J dropped 8 bases, with 16 bases sitting between them. CDR3 length equals 15 residues. Complete variable domain (other parts from reference TRBV7-2 and TRBJ1-2): GAGVSQSPSNKVTEKGKDVELRCDPISGHTALYWYRQSLGQGLEFLIYFQGNSAPDKSGLPSDRFSAERTGGSVSTLTIQRTQQEDSAVYLCASSLARRQSRGYTFGSGTRLTVV.

The chain links TRBV7-8 to TRBJ2-5; no definite D call. From germline, CDR1 is SGHVS and CDR2 FQNEAQ. The length of the CDR3 is 10 residues. With 4 bases removed from V and 8 bases from J, the gap between germline ends came to 5 bases. The CDR3, as DNA: TGTGCCAGCAGCTCCCGTACCCAGTACTTC. Its translation is CASSSRTQYF.

The chain couples TRBV6-1 to TRBJ1-5, with 7 positions matching TRBD1. This CDR3 is built from 14 residues. Per the germline V gene, CDR1 is MNHNS and CDR2 is SASEGT. V gave up 8 bases and J gave up 3 bases; unmatched junction bases: 7. In nucleotides, the CDR3 is TGTGCCAGCGGGACAGATCATCCCAATCAGCCCCAGCATTTT. Translation: CASGTDHPNQPQHF.

The chain is built from TRBV6-1 and TRBJ1-2, with 8 nucleotides matching TRBD1. The CDR3 runs 15 residues. The germline V gene encodes CDR1 MNHNS and CDR2 SASEGT. The V gene end was trimmed by 3 bases and the J gene end by 5 bases; junction bases not matched to a gene: 8. CDR3 in DNA: TGTGCCAGCAGTGATTCCCAGGGGGCCCCTTATGGCTACACCTTC. It codes for CASSDSQGAPYGYTF.